This TCR beta chain was sequenced in a study of blood T cells in healthy people across ages. The CDR3 is made up of 17 amino acids. Germline V gene lookup returns CDR1 LGHDT and CDR2 YNNKEL (reference sequence). It was with a sample-barcoded 5' primer and a J-beta primer mix that a second PCR of about 7 to 12 cycles was run. One entry per CDR3 protein, called by TCRdb with MiXCR from the 5' RACE reads. The sample includes 650,000 to 900,000 distinct CDR3 sequences, approximately 59% of them seen just once. Study results and caveats: A greater number of naive CD4+ cells and higher diversity distinguished long-lived donors from aged donors.

In the case of this clonotype: Its specificity is not known.

Sample: blood. The chain uses TRBV3-1 and TRBJ2-1; D may be TRBD1 (6 bases). With the DNA end fitting TRBJ2-7 better, the J assignment may be wrong. This sequence originates from a man aged 25-45 years in good health. The CDR3 is CASSQPTGSYSYNEQYF. The CDR3 DNA reads TGTGCCAGCAGCCAGCCGACAGGCTCCTACTCCTACAATGAGCAGTACTTC.